The clone carrying this T cell receptor beta chain was counted at least ten times. These data belong to a study of kidney transplant recipient with SARS-CoV-2 infection. TCRdb passed the reads through MiXCR, listing each CDR3 protein once. The table lists approximately 250,000 distinct CDR3 sequences, about 28% of them singletons, with almost 7.5% in the top ten. CDR1 and CDR2 (germline): SGDLS, YYNGEE. Trimming shortened V by 3 bases and J by 4 bases, and 16 bases separated the two germline ends. CDR3 size: 15 residues. The input for sequencing was a blood sample, taken at baseline and between days 110 and 120 from a kidney transplant recipient. The TCR originated in a male patient between 25 and 40 years old who had COVID-19 and was a kidney transplant recipient. These T cells may partly come from the graft donor. The chain links TRBV9 to TRBJ1-1; possibly TRBD1 for D (5 bases). CDR3 coding DNA: TGTGCCAGCAGCGACTCCCTCGGGGGGGTCACTGAAGCTTTCTTT. As protein: CASSDSLGGVTEAFF.